This entry features one TCR beta chain sequence. This clonotype has only a few counts. No cognate antigen has been identified for it. No quality values exist for individual bases; no much larger clone is one base distant. The library was made by PCR. TCRdb records Illumina HiSeq 2500 as the sequencer. Unique molecular identifiers were incorporated into TCR beta cDNA libraries to reduce PCR and sequencing biases. Every 1 to 10 million input T cells yielded around 500,000 cDNA molecules, meaning each molecule approximated one T cell. Patient libraries were prepared and sequenced with the same protocol used for the earlier healthy control dataset. Samples belonging to the same batch were prepared together, multiplexed and sequenced on a shared HiSeq lane. Under the source paper's analysis protocol: MIGEC was used to process the raw barcoded reads, and molecular identifier groups with only a single read were discarded before consensus assembly and CDR3 extraction. VDJtools was used for post-analysis of the clonotype tables, with diversity normalized by down-sampling every dataset to the smallest sample size. In repertoire overlap clustering, CDR3 amino acid sequences, but not nucleotide sequences, were matched to correct batch-related cross-sample contamination. TCRdb reprocessing: public reads trimmed at Q25 with fastp, clones called with MiXCR, in-frame beta chains kept. Each CDR3 protein appears once, grouped with its most common genes and DNA. TCRdb, not the authors, supplied the V and J calls. The sample table contains roughly 800,000 distinct CDR3 sequences; only one count was recorded for approximately 44% of them. Around 4.7% of the sample belongs to the ten largest clones.

The sample is drawn from a study of post-analysis software for immune sequencing data (dated by TCRdb to between 2014 and 2017). In the study overall: Relapsing-remitting, secondary progressive and progressive-relapsing multiple sclerosis were recorded as disease courses, and subtype annotation was lacking for some patients. The multiple sclerosis patient repertoires were compared with ten to eleven previously published healthy control repertoires from donors aged about 6 to 26 years. A subset of samples was prepared in parallel using single-end sample barcoding, then pooled and co-amplified after Illumina adapter ligation. Broader findings and caveats from the paper: The multiple sclerosis patient group was slightly younger than the control group. Direct clustering with F measure showed strong co-clustering of samples prepared in the same batch, prompting a batch-effect correction. Significantly lower normalized Chao1 diversity was found in multiple sclerosis patients than in controls, suggesting substantial peripheral T-cell clonal expansion. Patients showed significantly higher frequencies than controls for five TRBV segments, among them TRBV5-6, TRBV5-1 and TRBV20-1.

TCR beta repertoires were profiled from peripheral blood of 13 young patients with multiple sclerosis to demonstrate the VDJtools post-analysis software. The multiple sclerosis patients were children and adolescents ranging in age from roughly 6 to 15 years. The germline V gene sets CDR1 to SQVTM and CDR2 to ANQGSEA. The CDR3 covers 13 residues, taking in both the cysteine and the phenylalanine. The read is trimmed to its CDR3 DNA, 39 bases read in frame from base 1. V and J lose 5 bases and 1 base, and a span of 11 bases separates them. The sequencing sample was made of blood. The V gene is TRBV29-1 and the J gene is TRBJ2-5; the D gene assignment is perhaps TRBD1 or TRBD2, with each matching 5 bases. This sequence originates from a girl aged 10-17 years with multiple sclerosis. CDR3 region: CSVRGSFQETQYF. The DNA reads TGCAGCGTTCGGGGCAGCTTCCAAGAGACCCAGTACTTC.